This entry describes one T cell receptor beta chain. TCRdb's table, derived via immunoSEQ multiplex PCR, lists solely in-frame clones and lacks some. The sample has around 200,000 clones; roughly 87% are singletons. This specimen comes from a study of blood T cell repertoires in COVID-19. Sequencing was carried out using peripheral blood. The source of this sequence is a woman aged 40 to 55 with acute or convalescent COVID-19.

As DNA, the CDR3 is TGTGCCAGCAGGAAGGGTAGCGGGGGAATACAAGAGACCCAGTACTTC. Translating it yields CASRKGSGGIQETQYF. V and J are TRBV28 and TRBJ2-5; 9 nucleotides align to TRBD2. J gave up 2 bases and V 6 bases, and 10 bases lay outside the gene matches. The germline V gene has CDR1 MDHEN and CDR2 SYDVKM. The CDR3 is 16 residues long.